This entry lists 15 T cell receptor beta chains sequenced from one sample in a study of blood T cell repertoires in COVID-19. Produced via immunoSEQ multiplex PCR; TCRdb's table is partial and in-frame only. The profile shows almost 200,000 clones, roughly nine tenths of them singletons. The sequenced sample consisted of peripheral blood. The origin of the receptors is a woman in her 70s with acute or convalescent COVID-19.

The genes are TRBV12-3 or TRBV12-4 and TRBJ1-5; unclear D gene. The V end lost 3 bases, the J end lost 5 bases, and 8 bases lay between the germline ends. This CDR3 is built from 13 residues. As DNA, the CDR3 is TGTGCCAGCAGTTTGCAGGTGCATCAGCCCCAGCATTTT. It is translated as CASSLQVHQPQHF.

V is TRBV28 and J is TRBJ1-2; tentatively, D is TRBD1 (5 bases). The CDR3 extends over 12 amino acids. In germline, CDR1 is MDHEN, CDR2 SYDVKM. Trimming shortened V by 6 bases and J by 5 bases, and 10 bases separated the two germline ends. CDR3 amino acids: CASRRTTYGYTF. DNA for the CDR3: TGTGCCAGCAGAAGGACAACTTATGGCTACACCTTC.

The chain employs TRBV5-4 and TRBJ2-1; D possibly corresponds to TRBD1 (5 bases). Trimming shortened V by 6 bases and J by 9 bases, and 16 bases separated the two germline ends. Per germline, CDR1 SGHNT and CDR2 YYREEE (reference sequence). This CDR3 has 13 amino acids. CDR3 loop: CASTMQGMSEQFF. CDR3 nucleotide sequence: TGTGCCAGCACCATGCAGGGTATGAGTGAGCAGTTCTTC.

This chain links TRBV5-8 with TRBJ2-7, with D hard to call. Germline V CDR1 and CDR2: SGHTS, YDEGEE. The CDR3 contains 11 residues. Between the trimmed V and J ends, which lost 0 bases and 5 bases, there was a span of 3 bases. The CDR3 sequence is CASSLGDEQYF. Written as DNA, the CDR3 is TGTGCCAGCAGCTTGGGCGACGAGCAGTACTTC.

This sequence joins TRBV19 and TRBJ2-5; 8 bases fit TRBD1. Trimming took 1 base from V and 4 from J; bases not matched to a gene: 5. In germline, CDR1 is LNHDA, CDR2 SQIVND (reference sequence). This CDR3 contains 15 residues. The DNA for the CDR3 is TGTGCCAGTAGTATAGGCAGGGGGCGACCAGAGACCCAGTACTTC. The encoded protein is CASSIGRGRPETQYF.

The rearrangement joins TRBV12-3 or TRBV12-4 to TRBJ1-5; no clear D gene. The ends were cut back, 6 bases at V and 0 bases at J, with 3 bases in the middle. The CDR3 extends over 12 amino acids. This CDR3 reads CASSGSNQPQHF. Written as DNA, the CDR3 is TGTGCCAGCAGCGGTAGCAATCAGCCCCAGCATTTT.

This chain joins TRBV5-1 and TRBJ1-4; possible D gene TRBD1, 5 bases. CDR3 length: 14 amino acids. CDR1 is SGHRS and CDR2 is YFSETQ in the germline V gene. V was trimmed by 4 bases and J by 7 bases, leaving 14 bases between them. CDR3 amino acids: CASSPQGLGEKLFF. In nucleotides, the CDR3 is TGCGCCAGCAGCCCCCAGGGTCTAGGTGAAAAACTGTTTTTT.

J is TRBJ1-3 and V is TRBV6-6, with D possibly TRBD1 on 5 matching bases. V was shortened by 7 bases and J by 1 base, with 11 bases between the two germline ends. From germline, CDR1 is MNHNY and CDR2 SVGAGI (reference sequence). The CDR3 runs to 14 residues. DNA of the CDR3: TGTGCCAGCACTCAGGGAGGGTCTGGAAACACCATATATTTT. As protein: CASTQGGSGNTIYF.

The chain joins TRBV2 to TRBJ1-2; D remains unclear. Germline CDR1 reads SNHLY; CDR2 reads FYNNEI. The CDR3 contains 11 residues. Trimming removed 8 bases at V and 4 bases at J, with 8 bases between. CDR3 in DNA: TGTGCCAGCGGAGTAGCCTATGGCTACACCTTC. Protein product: CASGVAYGYTF.

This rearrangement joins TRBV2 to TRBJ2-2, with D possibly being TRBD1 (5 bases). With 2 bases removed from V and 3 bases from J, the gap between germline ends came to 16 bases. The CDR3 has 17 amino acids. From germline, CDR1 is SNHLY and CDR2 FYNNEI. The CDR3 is CASSEPDGAVDTGELFF. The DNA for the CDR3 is TGTGCCAGCAGTGAACCGGATGGGGCGGTTGACACCGGGGAGCTGTTTTTT.

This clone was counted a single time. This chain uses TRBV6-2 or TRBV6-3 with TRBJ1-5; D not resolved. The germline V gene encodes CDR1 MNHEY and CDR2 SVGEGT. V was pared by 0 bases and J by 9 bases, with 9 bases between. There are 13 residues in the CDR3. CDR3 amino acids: CASSYSTRRPQHF. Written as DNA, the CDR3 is TGTGCCAGCAGTTACTCGACGCGGCGGCCCCAGCATTTT.

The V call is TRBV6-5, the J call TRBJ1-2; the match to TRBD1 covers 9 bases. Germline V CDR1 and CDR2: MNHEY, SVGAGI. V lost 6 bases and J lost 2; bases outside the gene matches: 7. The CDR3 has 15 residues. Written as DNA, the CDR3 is TGTGCCAGCAGAACGACCGGGACAGGGAACTATGGCTACACCTTC. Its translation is CASRTTGTGNYGYTF.

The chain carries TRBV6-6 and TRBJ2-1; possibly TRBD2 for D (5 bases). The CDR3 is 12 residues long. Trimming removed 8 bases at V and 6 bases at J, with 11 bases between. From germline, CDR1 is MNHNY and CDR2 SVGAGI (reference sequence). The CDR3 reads CASRDLFNEQFF. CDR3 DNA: TGTGCCAGCCGGGATCTCTTCAATGAGCAGTTCTTC.

CDR3 sequence reads: CASSPQVPPNTGELFF. The DNA of the CDR3 is TGTGCCAGCAGCCCACAGGTTCCCCCGAACACCGGGGAGCTGTTTTTT. The chain carries TRBV7-2 and TRBJ2-2; the D gene is possibly TRBD1 (5 bases). V was cut by 5 bases and J by 0 bases, with 13 bases left in between. The CDR3 is 16 amino acids. Per the germline V gene, CDR1 is SGHTA and CDR2 is FQGNSA.

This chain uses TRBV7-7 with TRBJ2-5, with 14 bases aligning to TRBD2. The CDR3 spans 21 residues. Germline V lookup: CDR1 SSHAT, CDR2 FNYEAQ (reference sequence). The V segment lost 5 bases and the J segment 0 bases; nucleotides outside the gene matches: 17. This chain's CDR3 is CASSRSGLAGGPLIHQETQYF. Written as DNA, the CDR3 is TGTGCCAGCAGCCGAAGTGGACTAGCGGGAGGACCCTTAATCCACCAAGAGACCCAGTACTTC.